Listed below are T cell receptor beta chains from one sample, sequenced in a study of OX40 agonist ivuxolimab in advanced cancers. Produced via immunoSEQ multiplex PCR; TCRdb's table is partial and in-frame only. The sample contains 94,000 or so clones, less than 85% of which appear only once. The material sequenced was CD4+ or CD8+ T cells sorted from blood, taken in a trial of the OX40 agonist ivuxolimab. The source of these receptors is an adult with an advanced solid tumor such as melanoma, head and neck, liver or kidney cancer. Both conserved end residues are part of each CDR3. The D gene is left open where the match is weak.

v_call d_call cdr3_aa
TRBV19 NA CASSMTTSTDTQYF
TRBV18 NA CASSPGENTEAFF
TRBV7-8 TRBD2 CASSLVDAGDLYEQYF
TRBV9 NA CASSDRISGNTIYF
TRBV21-1 NA CASSKRTSDTDTQYF
TRBV7-2 NA CASSPNPGNTIYF
TRBV2 NA CASSMSGNTIYF
TRBV7-6 TRBD1 CASSPWTGRNQPQHF
TRBV9 NA CASSVRGETGANVLTF
TRBV7-8 TRBD2 CASSLVAGGEIEQYF
TRBV7-9 NA CASSLGQGNDEQYF
TRBV18 NA CASSLRGTRNYGYTF
TRBV5-1 NA CASSLVAPQHF
TRBV20-1 NA CSASSLYGYTF
TRBV11-2 NA CASSLGPRAFF
TRBV5-6 NA CASSLVGGKFSGNTIYF
TRBV2 NA CASSDSQLSGTWPQHF
TRBV7-9 TRBD1 CASSRTGFYEQYF
TRBV4-2 NA CASSRYSGDTDTQYF
TRBV9 TRBD1 CASSPTDRANYGYTF
TRBV11-2 NA CASSLGTRVNTEAFF
TRBV14 NA CASSKIRAYEQYF
TRBV7-9 TRBD1 CASVQGGTGGGNGYTF
TRBV6-1 NA CASSEARTAYYGYTF
TRBV27 NA CASSLIQHSSYEQYF
TRBV7-9 TRBD2 CASSLVISGGGETQYF
TRBV7-9 NA CASSPRGDMNTEAFF
TRBV4-1 TRBD1 CASSQDSQGADEQYF
TRBV11-3 TRBD1 CASSLGTGAPGGEQFF
TRBV9 TRBD2 CASSAEGLAGGVSYNEQFF
TRBV5-1 TRBD1 CASSHGTVSGNTIYF
TRBV7-2 NA CASSPTTDTQYF
TRBV4-2 NA CASSRGIYEQYF
TRBV11-2 NA CASSSGTATGPQHF
TRBV5-1 TRBD2 CASSGDSGSPHEQYF
TRBV19 NA CASKGIYQPDTQYF
TRBV5-1 TRBD1 CASSLGDSSGGKLFF
TRBV5-6 NA CASSWGSTEAFF
TRBV10-1 NA CASSESMASNEQYF
TRBV11-2 TRBD1 CASSPGTVLNEQFF
TRBV4-3 TRBD1 CASSQAGTGAHEQFF
TRBV5-1 TRBD1 CASSLIQGASEAFF
TRBV2 NA CASRRGTDTQYF